This T cell receptor (beta chain) comes out of a study of beta chain features in type 1 diabetes. Expressed TCRB transcripts were sequenced, since all the RNA that had been isolated was reverse transcribed. The study sequenced naive, central memory and regulatory T cell samples to an average of roughly 3.8 million reads. The repertoire was sequenced with immunoSEQ multiplex PCR; TCRdb's copy has only in-frame clones and lacks some. The data hold 400,000 to 500,000 clones, with about 14% observed a single time. In its sample, this clone was seen a few times. Its antigen is undetermined. Study observations and caveats: Cells that show high TCR expression could be over-represented by cDNA sequencing.

The trim removed 3 bases at V and 0 bases at J, leaving 4 bases unmatched. In germline, CDR1 is SEHNR, CDR2 FQNEAQ (reference sequence). The CDR3 totals 16 residues. The sequenced sample was naive CD4+ T cells from blood. The rearrangement uses TRBV7-9 and TRBJ2-3, with 9 positions matching TRBD2. The clonotype originates from a young man in good health. CDR3 coding DNA: TGTGCCAGCAGCTTCATTAGCGGGAGCAGCACAGATACGCAGTATTTT. This translates into CASSFISGSSTDTQYF.